This passage covers 27 T cell receptor beta chains from one sample sequenced in a study of T cells after yellow fever vaccination. MiXCR, applied by TCRdb to the 5' RACE reads, yields one record per CDR3 protein. Among some 350,000 distinct CDR3 sequences listed, 8.5% to 9% were seen once. The sequences come from PBMCs, collected on the day of the first yellow fever vaccination. The receptors here all came from a man aged 18 to 30 who received the YFV17D yellow fever vaccine.

The chain is built from TRBV4-2 and TRBJ2-7; a possible D gene is TRBD2 (6 bases). Germline V gene data show CDR1 as LGHNA and CDR2 as YNFKEQ. This CDR3 spans 15 amino acids. V shed 1 base and J shed 3 bases, with 13 bases lying between them. The CDR3 loop is CASSQGSAGLYEQYV. The CDR3 DNA follows: TGTGCCAGCAGCCAAGGTTCTGCGGGGCTCTACGAGCAGTACGTC.

This clonotype was recorded a few times. The chain recombines TRBV5-4 with TRBJ2-5, with D possibly being TRBD2 (6 bases). CDR1 SGHNT and CDR2 YYREEE come from the germline V gene (reference sequence). This CDR3 is built from 12 residues. Trimming left V 4 bases short and J 8 bases short, with 12 bases between. CDR3 protein: CASSREVQTQYF. For the CDR3, the DNA is TGTGCCAGCAGCAGGGAGGTCCAAACCCAGTACTTC.

CDR3 nucleotide sequence: TGTGCCAGCAGTTACCATGGGTTAGTCAATGAGCAGTTCTTC. It is translated as CASSYHGLVNEQFF. The V gene is TRBV6-2 or TRBV6-3, the J gene TRBJ2-1; D is ambiguous. This CDR3 is 14 amino acids long. V was pared by 2 bases and J by 6 bases, with 11 bases between. Germline values: CDR1 MNHEY, CDR2 SVGEGT.

This clonotype was counted a few times. The chain has TRBV7-9 and TRBJ1-5; 9 bases match TRBD1. After removal of 5 bases from V and 7 bases from J, the junction contained 9 bases not matched to a gene. In germline, CDR1 is SEHNR, CDR2 FQNEAQ (reference sequence). This CDR3 spans 15 amino acids. The CDR3 spells CASSPQGAPDQPQHF. The CDR3 coding sequence is TGTGCCAGCAGCCCACAGGGGGCCCCAGACCAGCCCCAGCATTTT.

The chain joins TRBV5-1 to TRBJ2-3, with D uncertain. Germline assignment: CDR1 SGHRS and CDR2 YFSETQ. The V end was cut by 7 bases, the J end by 6 bases, with 18 bases between. This CDR3 contains 14 residues. CDR3: CASRLILSVDTQYF. In DNA form, the CDR3 reads TGCGCCAGCCGACTGATCCTGTCAGTGGATACGCAGTATTTT.

This chain joins TRBV20-1 and TRBJ2-7, with TRBD2 as a possible D gene (6 bases). This CDR3 comprises 16 residues. V lost 0 bases to trimming and J lost 3 bases, with 18 bases between them. Germline V lookup: CDR1 DFQATT, CDR2 SNEGSKA (reference sequence). The CDR3 region is CSARERFVGLSYEQYV. The CDR3 DNA reads as TGCAGTGCTAGAGAACGTTTTGTGGGACTGAGCTACGAGCAGTACGTC.

This clonotype was seen ten or more times. J is TRBJ1-1 and V is TRBV12-3 or TRBV12-4; D perhaps matches TRBD1 (6 bases). The CDR3 spans 13 residues. The V end lost 3 bases, the J end lost 6 bases, and 11 bases lay between the germline ends. The CDR3 sequence is CASSFRGGAEAFF. DNA of the CDR3: TGTGCCAGCAGTTTCAGGGGAGGAGCTGAAGCTTTCTTT.

This sequence joins TRBV27 and TRBJ1-6, with D unclear. The V gene lost 4 bases and the J gene lost 4 bases, with 11 bases spanning the gap. The CDR3 length is 15 residues. CDR1 is MNHEY and CDR2 is SMNVEV in the germline V gene (reference sequence). The CDR3 spells CASSSAGRYNSPLHF. CDR3 DNA sequence: TGTGCCAGCAGTTCCGCCGGGCGGTATAATTCACCCCTCCACTTT.

This clonotype is a singleton in its sample. This chain joins TRBV11-2 and TRBJ2-7; D could derive from TRBD1 or TRBD2 (5 bases each). Between the trimmed V and J ends, which lost 1 base and 6 bases, there was a span of 10 bases. The CDR3 is made up of 13 amino acids. Germline V gene sequence: CDR1 SGHAT, CDR2 FQNNGV. Here the CDR3 DNA reads TGTGCCAGCAGCTTAGGCAGGGCGGGCGAGCAGTACTTC. This translates into CASSLGRAGEQYF.

This clonotype came up a few times. V and J are TRBV24-1 and TRBJ2-1, with D possibly being TRBD1 or TRBD2 (5 bases each). This CDR3 has 16 residues. Germline V CDR1 and CDR2: KGHDR, SFDVKD. Trimming pared 5 bases from V and 0 bases from J, leaving 13 bases between. The CDR3 sequence: CATSGRDGSSYNEQFF. DNA of the CDR3: TGTGCCACCAGTGGCAGGGACGGCAGCTCCTACAATGAGCAGTTCTTC.

This clonotype was detected many times. The chain recombines TRBV6-2 or TRBV6-3 with TRBJ2-1, with D possibly matching TRBD2 (6 bases). This CDR3 has 11 residues. CDR1 is MNHEY and CDR2 is SVGEGT in the germline V gene. Trimming shortened V by 6 bases and J by 12 bases, and 12 bases separated the two germline ends. CDR3 DNA: TGTGCCAGCAGCGCTTCCGGGGGGCAGTTCTTC. Protein: CASSASGGQFF.

Only a few counts were recorded for this clonotype. The CDR3 DNA is TGTGCCAGCAGCCTGAAGGACAGCAACTATGGCTACACCTTC. Translating it yields CASSLKDSNYGYTF. V usage is TRBV3-1 and J usage is TRBJ1-2, with D possibly TRBD1 on 6 matching bases. Germline V CDR1 and CDR2: LGHDT, YNNKEL (reference sequence). This CDR3 is built from 14 residues. The V end lost 4 bases, the J end lost 2 bases, and 11 bases lay between the germline ends.

The chain joins TRBV5-1 to TRBJ2-6; no clear D gene. CDR3 length equals 16 residues. V lost 2 bases and J 0 bases, leaving 9 bases between the germline ends. Germline V gene data show CDR1 as SGHRS and CDR2 as YFSETQ. The CDR3 DNA follows: TGCGCCAGCAGCTTAAATCCCGGCTCTGGGGCCAACGTCCTGACTTTC. This encodes CASSLNPGSGANVLTF.

The chain uses TRBV11-2 and TRBJ2-3; D might be TRBD1 or TRBD2, each matching 5 bases. This CDR3 is built from 13 residues. CDR1 SGHAT and CDR2 FQNNGV come from the germline V gene. V was shortened by 0 bases and J by 7 bases, with 8 bases between the two germline ends. CDR3 DNA sequence: TGTGCCAGCAGCTTAGATCGGGGCTATACGCAGTATTTT. As protein: CASSLDRGYTQYF.

This clonotype turned up a few times. This CDR3 is CASGFYEQYF. For the CDR3, the DNA is TGTGCCAGCGGCTTCTACGAGCAGTACTTC. This chain links TRBV12-3 or TRBV12-4 with TRBJ2-7; D is ambiguous. V was shortened by 8 bases and J by 3 bases, with 5 bases between the two germline ends. There are 10 residues in the CDR3.

There are many counts of this clonotype. This rearrangement joins TRBV5-6 to TRBJ2-2; D is possibly TRBD1 or TRBD2 (6 bases each). Germline V gives CDR1 SGHDT, CDR2 YYEEEE. V gave up 1 base and J gave up 2 bases, with 9 bases separating them. The CDR3 has 15 amino acids. CDR3 amino acids: CASSLLGGNTGELFF. CDR3 sequence (DNA): TGTGCCAGCAGCTTGCTGGGGGGCAACACCGGGGAGCTGTTTTTT.

A few counts support this clonotype. V and J are TRBV4-2 and TRBJ2-4; 8 bases match TRBD1. V was clipped by 4 bases and J by 1 base; unmatched bases: 12. The CDR3 contains 18 residues. The germline CDR1 and CDR2 sequences are LGHNA and YNFKEQ. The CDR3 spells CASSPTGERALAKNIQYF. CDR3 in DNA: TGTGCCAGCAGCCCGACAGGGGAGAGGGCCTTGGCCAAAAACATTCAGTACTTC.

This chain links TRBV24-1 with TRBJ2-1, with D possibly called TRBD1 or TRBD2 (5 bases each). The CDR3 is 15 residues long. In germline, CDR1 is KGHDR, CDR2 SFDVKD. V lost 5 bases and J lost 6, with 16 bases in between. CDR3: CATSARGRAVNEQFF. The CDR3 nucleotides are TGTGCCACCAGTGCCCGGGGCAGGGCGGTCAATGAGCAGTTCTTC.

A few counts support this clonotype. The chain couples TRBV4-1 to TRBJ2-4; perhaps TRBD1 as D (6 bases). Germline assignment: CDR1 MGHRA and CDR2 YSYEKL. V lost 4 bases and J 1 base, leaving 32 bases between the germline ends. The CDR3 totals 22 residues. CDR3 DNA: TGCGCCAGCAGCCCCGTGGAATTTTTCGACAGGCTCTACCGTGGGGCCAAAAACATTCAGTACTTC. It translates to CASSPVEFFDRLYRGAKNIQYF.

This clonotype was seen a few times. The genes are TRBV3-1 and TRBJ2-7; the D gene is possibly TRBD2 (6 bases). Trimming left V 3 bases short and J 0 bases short, with 12 bases between. From germline, CDR1 is LGHDT and CDR2 YNNKEL (reference sequence). The CDR3 extends over 15 amino acids. Here the CDR3 reads CASSQHGGVSYEQYF. In nucleotides, the CDR3 is TGTGCCAGCAGCCAGCACGGCGGGGTCTCCTACGAGCAGTACTTC.

The chain joins TRBV3-1 to TRBJ2-1; no firm D call. CDR3 size: 13 residues. The V end was cut by 1 base, the J end by 6 bases, with 7 bases between. CDR1 and CDR2 (germline): LGHDT, YNNKEL (reference sequence). The CDR3 sequence is CASSQGLPNEQFF. The CDR3 bases are TGTGCCAGCAGCCAAGGACTGCCCAATGAGCAGTTCTTC.

The sample holds a few counts of this clonotype. The V gene is TRBV7-9, the J gene TRBJ2-2, with a tentative D call TRBD2 (5 bases). Germline CDR1 SEHNR, CDR2 FQNEAQ (reference sequence). The CDR3 is 16 amino acids. V was shortened by 7 bases and J by 1 base, with 16 bases between the two germline ends. The CDR3 DNA is TGTGCCAGCACCAAAGGCGCGGGCCTGAACACCGGGGAGCTGTTTTTT. Its translation: CASTKGAGLNTGELFF.

CDR3 nucleotide sequence: TGTGCCAGCAGCCGGGGGAAAGGGACGGCCTACGAGCAGTACTTC. Translation: CASSRGKGTAYEQYF. This chain joins TRBV13 and TRBJ2-7; D might be TRBD2 (6 bases). Germline assignment: CDR1 PRHDT and CDR2 FYEKMQ (reference sequence). CDR3 length equals 15 residues. V was shortened by 5 bases and J by 2 bases, with 16 bases between the two germline ends.

This clonotype has a count of ten or more. The chain has TRBV4-1 and TRBJ2-1; no firm D call. The germline CDR1 and CDR2 sequences are MGHRA and YSYEKL. Trimming took 4 bases from V and 1 from J, leaving 8 bases between them. The CDR3 totals 14 residues. For the CDR3, the DNA is TGCGCCAGCAGCCCCCCCTCGTCCTACAATGAGCAGTTCTTC. Translated: CASSPPSSYNEQFF.

This clonotype was observed a handful of times. The chain joins TRBV5-5 to TRBJ1-1; D unresolved. The CDR3 consists of 14 residues. Trimming took 7 bases from V and 0 from J, leaving 13 bases between them. Germline V gene lookup returns CDR1 SGHKS and CDR2 YYEKEE (reference sequence). CDR3 nucleotides: TGTGCCAGCGGATCAGAAAGATTGAACACTGAAGCTTTCTTT. It yields the protein CASGSERLNTEAFF.

CDR3 sequence reads: CASSDGIRTDTQYF. CDR3 nucleotides: TGTGCCAGTAGTGACGGCATTCGGACAGATACGCAGTATTTT. The rearrangement links TRBV19 to TRBJ2-3, with D uncertain. There are 14 residues in the CDR3. Trimming left V 5 bases short and J 3 bases short, with 12 bases between. Germline CDR1 reads LNHDA; CDR2 reads SQIVND (reference sequence).

This clonotype was seen a few times. The J gene is TRBJ1-1, the V gene TRBV7-9, with unresolved D. Trimming took off 5 bases at V and 1 base at J, with 11 bases between the two ends. The length of the CDR3 is 14 residues. Germline-derived CDR1 and CDR2 are SEHNR and FQNEAQ (reference sequence). The DNA of the CDR3 is TGTGCCAGCAGCCCTTCTAACCGGAACACTGAAGCTTTCTTT. This codes for CASSPSNRNTEAFF.